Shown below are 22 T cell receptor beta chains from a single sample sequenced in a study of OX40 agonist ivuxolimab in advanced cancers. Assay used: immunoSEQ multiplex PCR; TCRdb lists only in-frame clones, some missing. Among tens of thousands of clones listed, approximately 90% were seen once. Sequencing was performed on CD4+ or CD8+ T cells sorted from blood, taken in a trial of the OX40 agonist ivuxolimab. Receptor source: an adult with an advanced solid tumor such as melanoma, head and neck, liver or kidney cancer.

This chain's CDR3 is CASSTRTGEGYGYTF. In nucleotides, the CDR3 is TGTGCCAGCAGTACCCGGACAGGGGAGGGCTATGGCTACACCTTC. The chain is built from TRBV28 and TRBJ1-2; 9 bases align to TRBD1. V shed 5 bases and J 4 bases; nucleotides not matched to a gene: 8. Germline values: CDR1 MDHEN, CDR2 SYDVKM. The CDR3 has 15 residues.

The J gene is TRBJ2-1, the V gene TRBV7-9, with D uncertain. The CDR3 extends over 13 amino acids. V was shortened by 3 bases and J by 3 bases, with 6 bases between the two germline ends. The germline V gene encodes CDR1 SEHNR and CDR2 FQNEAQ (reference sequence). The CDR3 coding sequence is TGTGCCAGCAGCTTTCTGGACTACAATGAGCAGTTCTTC. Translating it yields CASSFLDYNEQFF.

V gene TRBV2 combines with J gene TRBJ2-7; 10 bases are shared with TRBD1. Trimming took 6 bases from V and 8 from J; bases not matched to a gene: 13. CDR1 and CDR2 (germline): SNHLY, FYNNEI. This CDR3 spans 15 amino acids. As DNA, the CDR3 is TGTGCCAGCAGGTGGGACAGGGGTTTTTCAGAGAAGCAGTACTTC. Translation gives CASRWDRGFSEKQYF.

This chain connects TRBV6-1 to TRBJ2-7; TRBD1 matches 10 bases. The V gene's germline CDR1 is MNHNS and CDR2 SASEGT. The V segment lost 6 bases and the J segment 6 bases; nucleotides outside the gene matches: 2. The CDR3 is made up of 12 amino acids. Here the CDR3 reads CASSGTGVEQYF. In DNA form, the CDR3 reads TGTGCCAGCAGCGGGACAGGGGTCGAGCAGTACTTC.

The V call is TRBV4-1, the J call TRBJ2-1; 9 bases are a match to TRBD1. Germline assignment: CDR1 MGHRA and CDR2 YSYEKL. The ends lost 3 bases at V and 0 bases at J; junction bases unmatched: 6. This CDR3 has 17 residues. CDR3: CASSHDDRGYSYNEQFF. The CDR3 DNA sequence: TGCGCCAGCAGCCATGATGACAGGGGGTACTCCTACAATGAGCAGTTCTTC.

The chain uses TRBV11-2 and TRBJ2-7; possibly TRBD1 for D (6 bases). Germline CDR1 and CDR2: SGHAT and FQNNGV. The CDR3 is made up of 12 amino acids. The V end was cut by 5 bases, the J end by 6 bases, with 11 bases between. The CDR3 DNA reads TGTGCCAGCAGCGCCACAGGGTTCGAGCAGTACTTC. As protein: CASSATGFEQYF.

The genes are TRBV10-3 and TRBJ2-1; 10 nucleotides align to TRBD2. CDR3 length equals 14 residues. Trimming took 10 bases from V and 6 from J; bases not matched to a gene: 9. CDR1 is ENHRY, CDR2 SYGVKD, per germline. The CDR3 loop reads CATRAGGNLNEQFF. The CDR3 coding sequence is TGTGCCACGAGAGCGGGAGGGAACCTCAATGAGCAGTTCTTC.

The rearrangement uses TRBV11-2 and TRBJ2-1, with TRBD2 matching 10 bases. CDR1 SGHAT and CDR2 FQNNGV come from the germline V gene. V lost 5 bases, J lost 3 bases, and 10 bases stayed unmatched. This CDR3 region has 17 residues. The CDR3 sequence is CASSPVNLAGVYNEQFF. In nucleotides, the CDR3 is TGTGCCAGCAGCCCAGTCAACCTAGCGGGAGTCTACAATGAGCAGTTCTTC.

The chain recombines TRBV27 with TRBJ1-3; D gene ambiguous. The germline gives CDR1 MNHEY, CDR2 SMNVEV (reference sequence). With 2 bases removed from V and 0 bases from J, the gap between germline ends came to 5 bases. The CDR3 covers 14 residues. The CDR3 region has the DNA TGTGCCAGCAGTTTAAAGATCTCTGGAAACACCATATATTTT. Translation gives CASSLKISGNTIYF.

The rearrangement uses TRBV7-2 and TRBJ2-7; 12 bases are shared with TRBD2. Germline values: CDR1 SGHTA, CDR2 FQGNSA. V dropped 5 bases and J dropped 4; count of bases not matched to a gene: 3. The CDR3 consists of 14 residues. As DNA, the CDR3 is TGTGCCAGCAGCACTAGCGGGAGGTTGTACGAGCAGTACTTC. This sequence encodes CASSTSGRLYEQYF.

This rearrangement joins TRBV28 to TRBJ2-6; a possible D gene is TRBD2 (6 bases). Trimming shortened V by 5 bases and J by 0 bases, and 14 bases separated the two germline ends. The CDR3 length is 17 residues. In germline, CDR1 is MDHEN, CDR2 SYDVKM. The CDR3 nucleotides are TGTGCCAGCAGTCAAGGAGGGGCCGGCTCTGGGGCCAACGTCCTGACTTTC. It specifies CASSQGGAGSGANVLTF.

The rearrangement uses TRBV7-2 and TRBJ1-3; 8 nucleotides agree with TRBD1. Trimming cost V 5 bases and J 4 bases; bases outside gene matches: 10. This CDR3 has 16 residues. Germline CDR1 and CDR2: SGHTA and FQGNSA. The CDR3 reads CASSATGTGVGNTIYF. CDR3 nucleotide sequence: TGTGCCAGCAGCGCAACCGGGACAGGCGTCGGAAACACCATATATTTT. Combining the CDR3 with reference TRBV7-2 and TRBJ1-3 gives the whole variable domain GAGVSQSPSNKVTEKGKDVELRCDPISGHTALYWYRQSLGQGLEFLIYFQGNSAPDKSGLPSDRFSAERTGGSVSTLTIQRTQQEDSAVYLCASSATGTGVGNTIYFGEGSWLTVV.

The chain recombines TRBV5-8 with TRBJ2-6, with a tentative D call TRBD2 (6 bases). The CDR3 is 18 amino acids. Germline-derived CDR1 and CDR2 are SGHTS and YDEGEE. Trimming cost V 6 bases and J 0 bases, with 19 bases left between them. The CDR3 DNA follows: TGTGCCAGCACTGGCGGGGCCGGGGTGTCCTCTGGGGCCAACGTCCTGACTTTC. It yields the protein CASTGGAGVSSGANVLTF.

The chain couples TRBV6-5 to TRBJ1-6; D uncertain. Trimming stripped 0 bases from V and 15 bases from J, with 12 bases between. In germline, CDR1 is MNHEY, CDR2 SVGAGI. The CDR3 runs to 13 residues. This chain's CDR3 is CASSYSILYDLHF. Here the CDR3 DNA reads TGTGCCAGCAGTTACTCGATTTTGTACGACCTCCACTTT.

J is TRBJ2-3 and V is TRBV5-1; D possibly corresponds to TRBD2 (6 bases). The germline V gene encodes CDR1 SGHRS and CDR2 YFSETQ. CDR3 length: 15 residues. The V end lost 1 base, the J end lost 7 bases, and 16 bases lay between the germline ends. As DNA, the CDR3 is TGCGCCAGCAGCTTGTGGGGCGGAGGGCCGAATACGCAGTATTTT. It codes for CASSLWGGGPNTQYF. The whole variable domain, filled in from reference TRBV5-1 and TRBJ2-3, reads KAGVTQTPRYLIKTRGQQVTLSCSPISGHRSVSWYQQTPGQGLQFLFEYFSETQRNKGNFPGRFSGRQFSNSRSEMNVSTLELGDSALYLCASSLWGGGPNTQYFGPGTRLTVL.

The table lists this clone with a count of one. The CDR3 DNA reads TGTGCCACCCTCCGGGGGGGCATTGTTTACCAAGAGACCCAGTACTTC. Protein product: CATLRGGIVYQETQYF. The chain combines TRBV27 with TRBJ2-5; 8 bases align to TRBD2. This CDR3 is 16 amino acids long. Germline-derived CDR1 and CDR2 are MNHEY and SMNVEV (reference sequence). V lost 10 bases and J lost 0; bases outside the gene matches: 13.

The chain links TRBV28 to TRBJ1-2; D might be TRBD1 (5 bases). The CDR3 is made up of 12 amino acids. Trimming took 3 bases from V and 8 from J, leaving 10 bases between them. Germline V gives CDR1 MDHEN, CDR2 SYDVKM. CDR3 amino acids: CASSFGTRGYTF. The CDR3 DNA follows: TGTGCCAGCAGTTTCGGGACTCGGGGCTACACCTTC.

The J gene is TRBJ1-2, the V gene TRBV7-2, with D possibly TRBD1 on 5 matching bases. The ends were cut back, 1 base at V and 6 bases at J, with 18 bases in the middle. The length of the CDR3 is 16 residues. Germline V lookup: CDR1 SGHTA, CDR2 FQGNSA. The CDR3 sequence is CASSLVASSGGDGYTF. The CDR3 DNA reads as TGTGCCAGCAGCTTAGTTGCGAGTTCCGGAGGGGATGGCTACACCTTC.

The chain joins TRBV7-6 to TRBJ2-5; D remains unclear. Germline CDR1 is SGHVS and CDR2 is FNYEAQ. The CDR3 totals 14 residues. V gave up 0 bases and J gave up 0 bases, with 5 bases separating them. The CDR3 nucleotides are TGTGCCAGCAGCTTAGCTCGGTACCAAGAGACCCAGTACTTC. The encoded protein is CASSLARYQETQYF.

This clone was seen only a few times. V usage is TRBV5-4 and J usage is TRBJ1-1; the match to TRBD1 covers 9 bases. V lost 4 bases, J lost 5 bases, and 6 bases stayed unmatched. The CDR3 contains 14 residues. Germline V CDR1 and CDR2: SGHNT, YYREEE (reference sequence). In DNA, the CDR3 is TGTGCCAGCAGCCAATCCGACAGGGGGACTGAAGCTTTCTTT. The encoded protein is CASSQSDRGTEAFF.

The CDR3 loop reads CASSRGDRGFSQPQHF. The DNA of the CDR3 is TGTGCCAGCAGCCGAGGCGACAGGGGATTTAGTCAGCCCCAGCATTTT. This chain links TRBV6-6 with TRBJ1-5, with TRBD1 matching over 8 bases. Germline loops: CDR1 MNHNY, CDR2 SVGAGI (reference sequence). The trim removed 6 bases at V and 6 bases at J, leaving 13 bases unmatched. The CDR3 length is 16 residues.

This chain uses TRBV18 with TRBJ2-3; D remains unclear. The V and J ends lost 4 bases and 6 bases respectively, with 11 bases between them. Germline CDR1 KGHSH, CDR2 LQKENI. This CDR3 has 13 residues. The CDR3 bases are TGTGCCAGCTCACTCCGGGCCTCGGATACGCAGTATTTT. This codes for CASSLRASDTQYF.